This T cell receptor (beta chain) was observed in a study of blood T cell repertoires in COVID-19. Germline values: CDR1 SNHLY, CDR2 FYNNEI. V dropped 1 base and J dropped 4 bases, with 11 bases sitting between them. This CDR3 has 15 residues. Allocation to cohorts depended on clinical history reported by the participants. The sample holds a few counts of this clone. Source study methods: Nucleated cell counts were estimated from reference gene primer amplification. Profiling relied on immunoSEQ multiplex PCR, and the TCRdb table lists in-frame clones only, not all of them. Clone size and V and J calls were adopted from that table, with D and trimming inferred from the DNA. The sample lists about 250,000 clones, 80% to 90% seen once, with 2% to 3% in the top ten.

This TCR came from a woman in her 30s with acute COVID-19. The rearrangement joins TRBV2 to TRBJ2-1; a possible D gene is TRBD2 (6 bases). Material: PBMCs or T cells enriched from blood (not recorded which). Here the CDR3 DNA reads TGTGCCAGCAGTGAAGGAGGAGGGTCTTACAATGAGCAGTTCTTC. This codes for CASSEGGGSYNEQFF.